This T cell receptor (beta chain) was identified in a study of T cell responses to AZD1222 COVID-19 vaccine. Assay used: immunoSEQ multiplex PCR; TCRdb lists only in-frame clones, some missing. The data show 160,000 or so clones, more than 70% seen once. V was cut by 0 bases and J by 4 bases, with 12 bases left in between. The CDR3 sequence is 15 residues long. The germline gives CDR1 SGDLS, CDR2 YYNGEE. The source of this sequence is an adult in good health. Material: peripheral blood, obtained on day 0 of AZD1222 vaccination. The gene calls are TRBV9 and TRBJ2-3, with D possibly called TRBD1 or TRBD2 (6 bases each). The CDR3 loop is CASSVEGGYSDTQYF. Here the CDR3 DNA reads TGTGCCAGCAGCGTAGAGGGGGGCTACTCAGATACGCAGTATTTT.